The rows below give T cell receptor beta chains drawn from one sample of a study of early T cells in non-severe SARS-CoV-2 infection. A single record per CDR3 protein comes from TCRdb applying MiXCR to the 5' RACE reads. The data show 20,000 to 25,000 distinct CDR3 sequences, with 4% to 5% seen just once and roughly 16% held by the top ten. The sequenced sample consisted of whole blood. The receptors were gathered from an adult who was a healthcare worker with PCR-confirmed SARS-CoV-2 infection or an uninfected control (not recorded which). Both conserved end residues are trimmed from each CDR3. Each record gives: CDR3 protein, J gene, clone size, V gene. A row's size may be missing; if present it is once, few, many or a size class.

CDR3aa: ASSNTNYGYT; j_gene: TRBJ1-2; abundance: many; v_gene: TRBV7-2
CDR3aa: ASSWTGDEQF; j_gene: TRBJ2-1; abundance: -; v_gene: TRBV27
CDR3aa: ASSFKGAAEQF; j_gene: TRBJ2-1; abundance: many; v_gene: TRBV7-2
CDR3aa: ASSAGSLNQPQH; j_gene: TRBJ1-5; abundance: many; v_gene: TRBV5-1
CDR3aa: ASSYSGANYGYT; j_gene: TRBJ1-2; abundance: few; v_gene: TRBV6-5
CDR3aa: ASTPPGSSYNSPLH; j_gene: TRBJ1-6; abundance: few; v_gene: TRBV13
CDR3aa: AWSPSRNDQPQH; j_gene: TRBJ1-5; abundance: many; v_gene: TRBV30
CDR3aa: ASSLVGGGGARTDTQY; j_gene: TRBJ2-3; abundance: many; v_gene: TRBV7-2
CDR3aa: ASSIIYEQY; j_gene: TRBJ2-7; abundance: many; v_gene: TRBV12-3/TRBV12-4
CDR3aa: ASSLAPIRDRGETNEKLF; j_gene: TRBJ1-4; abundance: -; v_gene: TRBV7-6
CDR3aa: ASSQTVGGTTNEKLF; j_gene: TRBJ1-4; abundance: many; v_gene: TRBV5-1
CDR3aa: SARLGARAGQY; j_gene: TRBJ2-5; abundance: medium-sized; v_gene: TRBV20-1
CDR3aa: ASSFFQGITYNEQF; j_gene: TRBJ2-1; abundance: many; v_gene: TRBV11-2
CDR3aa: ASSLDRTGHQPQH; j_gene: TRBJ1-5; abundance: few; v_gene: TRBV11-2
CDR3aa: ASRAGGKMNTEAF; j_gene: TRBJ1-1; abundance: many; v_gene: TRBV27
CDR3aa: ASSLGTEAF; j_gene: TRBJ1-1; abundance: few; v_gene: TRBV6-2/TRBV6-3
CDR3aa: ASSLVRKLF; j_gene: TRBJ1-4; abundance: many; v_gene: TRBV28
CDR3aa: SATWSRASADYGYT; j_gene: TRBJ1-2; abundance: few; v_gene: TRBV20-1
CDR3aa: ASSAQAGGTYEQY; j_gene: TRBJ2-7; abundance: many; v_gene: TRBV4-3
CDR3aa: SANRADTQY; j_gene: TRBJ2-3; abundance: -; v_gene: TRBV29-1
CDR3aa: ASSEVAEQY; j_gene: TRBJ2-5; abundance: many; v_gene: TRBV25-1
CDR3aa: ASRTTGGTDTQY; j_gene: TRBJ2-3; abundance: -; v_gene: TRBV2
CDR3aa: ASSLAGQGGYEQY; j_gene: TRBJ2-7; abundance: medium-sized; v_gene: TRBV7-6
CDR3aa: ASSQVGRAGEPQH; j_gene: TRBJ1-5; abundance: many; v_gene: TRBV4-3
CDR3aa: ASSSTGQGGQPQH; j_gene: TRBJ1-5; abundance: medium-sized; v_gene: TRBV27
CDR3aa: ASSRFAGGITDTQY; j_gene: TRBJ2-3; abundance: medium-sized; v_gene: TRBV7-3
CDR3aa: ASSLQAGAKSYNEQF; j_gene: TRBJ2-1; abundance: -; v_gene: TRBV7-2
CDR3aa: ASSPGQGSSGYT; j_gene: TRBJ1-2; abundance: many; v_gene: TRBV18
CDR3aa: SAVRDSAYEQY; j_gene: TRBJ2-7; abundance: many; v_gene: TRBV20-1
CDR3aa: ASSSELGRYEQY; j_gene: TRBJ2-7; abundance: few; v_gene: TRBV11-2
CDR3aa: ASSYSRGVISYEQY; j_gene: TRBJ2-7; abundance: many; v_gene: TRBV6-2/TRBV6-3